This is a list of T cell receptor beta chains from one sample in a study of shared clonotypes between healthy human individuals. The method was immunoSEQ multiplex PCR; TCRdb's version includes in-frame clones alone and lacks a portion of them. The repertoire consists of 2 million to 3 million clones, with 80% to 95% occurring once and the leading ten covering roughly 0.39%. The material sequenced was naive CD4+ T cells from PBMCs. All receptors derive from a man younger than 30 in good health. Some clones in this sample may be carry-over from other donors' samples. The conserved cysteine and the conserved F or W are not part of the CDR3 here. Clone size is given for some rows only: seen once, a few or many times, or a class if the clone is expanded.

V	J	size	CDR3
TRBV30	TRBJ1-1	few	AWSARANTEAF
TRBV5-1	TRBJ2-1	once	ASSFWRAAPYNEQF
TRBV4-1	TRBJ1-5	.	ASSQVRDRGSQPQH
TRBV5-1	TRBJ1-1	few	ASSIGQMNTEAF
TRBV18	TRBJ2-5	.	ASSLSGTGPPKETQY
TRBV25-1	TRBJ2-5	.	ASSAYQGQETQY
TRBV6-5	TRBJ2-3	.	ASSLNTGTDTQY
TRBV2	TRBJ2-4	.	ASRQNRDIQY
TRBV28	TRBJ1-2	.	ASSFDGTGGYT
TRBV30	TRBJ2-5	.	AWTSGGGQETQY
TRBV28	TRBJ2-5	.	ASSLRTRNQETQY
TRBV5-1	TRBJ1-5	.	ASSLGPPGALQPQH
TRBV6-6	TRBJ2-2	.	ASRPTGSSRELF
TRBV5-1	TRBJ1-2	.	ASSLDSIYGYT
TRBV6-5	TRBJ1-2	once	ASSRDRNYGYT
TRBV2	TRBJ2-1	once	ASSQRGGYNEQF
TRBV2	TRBJ1-5	.	ASSPGQSNQPQH
TRBV5-1	TRBJ2-5	.	ASSEVGGQETQY
TRBV5-1	TRBJ2-7	.	ASSLFGTSGQPRTYEQY
TRBV5-1	TRBJ1-2	.	ASSLTTDLGYT
TRBV4-1	TRBJ1-4	once	ASRPGTGGEKLF
TRBV2	TRBJ1-2	few	ASRTGYGYT
TRBV28	TRBJ2-7	once	ASNTLRRDPFSYEQY
TRBV7-3	TRBJ1-3	.	ASSYTGATGNTIY
TRBV7-2	TRBJ2-5	.	ASSGQRRETQY
TRBV5-1	TRBJ1-2	.	ASSLDPFGEILGYT
TRBV29-1	TRBJ2-3	.	SVTPFRAADTQY
TRBV19	TRBJ1-4	.	ASSTGQGMEKLF